This passage covers 25 T cell receptor beta chains from one sample sequenced in a study of cytomegalovirus exposure and HLA in healthy donors. Vbeta (60) and Jbeta (13) primers were used in the PCR. Repertoires were generated with immunoSEQ multiplex PCR, while TCRdb's copy carries only in-frame clones and drops some. Of fewer than 100,000 clones listed, over 65% are singletons. The sequencing sample was made of PBMCs. The receptors derive from a man aged 60 to 69 in good health and CMV-seropositive.

This chain connects TRBV7-9 to TRBJ1-6, with TRBD1 matching over 9 bases. The CDR3 is 16 residues long. Germline trimming cut 5 bases from V and 7 bases from J; bases unmatched to any gene: 9. Germline values: CDR1 SEHNR, CDR2 FQNEAQ (reference sequence). CDR3 loop: CASSMGTGSGNSPLHF. The CDR3 DNA is TGTGCCAGCAGCATGGGGACAGGGAGTGGGAATTCACCCCTCCACTTT.

V gene TRBV6-1 combines with J gene TRBJ2-7; 7 nucleotides agree with TRBD2. Trimming at V came to 3 bases and at J to 4 bases, leaving 6 bases not matched to a gene. Germline assignment: CDR1 MNHNS and CDR2 SASEGT. This CDR3 has 14 amino acids. CDR3 bases: TGTGCCAGCAGTGAGGGGCGGGGGTCTTACGAGCAGTACTTC. This gives the protein CASSEGRGSYEQYF.

The chain joins TRBV5-1 to TRBJ2-5; D is possibly TRBD1 (5 bases). Trimming removed 5 bases from V and 4 bases from J, with 15 bases in between. The CDR3 is made up of 14 amino acids. Germline CDR1 is SGHRS and CDR2 is YFSETQ. CDR3 region: CASSRQPQGETQYF. The CDR3 DNA reads TGCGCCAGCAGTAGACAGCCTCAGGGAGAGACCCAGTACTTC.

The rearrangement links TRBV29-1 to TRBJ1-5, with D perhaps TRBD1 (5 bases). V was cut by 6 bases and J by 3 bases, with 9 bases left in between. This CDR3 spans 12 amino acids. The germline CDR1 and CDR2 sequences are SQVTM and ANQGSEA. The CDR3 spells CSVSGVNQPQHF. CDR3 DNA: TGCAGCGTCTCGGGGGTCAATCAGCCCCAGCATTTT.

This sequence joins TRBV6-1 and TRBJ1-1, with D possibly TRBD1 on 6 matching bases. V was pared by 0 bases and J by 2 bases, with 13 bases between. The CDR3 has 16 residues. Looked up from germline, CDR1 is MNHNS and CDR2 is SASEGT. The DNA of the CDR3 is TGTGCCAGCAGTGAAGCGTATAGGGGGGGAAACACTGAAGCTTTCTTT. This sequence encodes CASSEAYRGGNTEAFF.

The V and J genes are TRBV4-3 and TRBJ1-6; the match to TRBD1 covers 7 bases. The CDR3 is made up of 18 amino acids. Germline CDR1 reads LGHNA; CDR2 reads YSLEER. V gave up 3 bases and J gave up 5 bases; unmatched junction bases: 13. CDR3 nucleotides: TGCGCCAGCAGCCAGGCTATAACAGGGGTGGTGAATAATTCACCCCTCCACTTT. Translating it yields CASSQAITGVVNNSPLHF.

The V and J genes are TRBV27 and TRBJ2-7; D gene unclear. There are 14 residues in the CDR3. Germline loops: CDR1 MNHEY, CDR2 SMNVEV (reference sequence). Trimming stripped 0 bases from V and 2 bases from J, with 8 bases between. The CDR3 reads CASSLSEPPYEQYF. CDR3 nucleotide sequence: TGTGCCAGCAGTTTATCGGAGCCACCCTACGAGCAGTACTTC.

The chain links TRBV2 to TRBJ1-6; TRBD1 aligns across 7 bases. There are 14 residues in the CDR3. Germline V gene lookup returns CDR1 SNHLY and CDR2 FYNNEI. J lost 13 bases, V lost 6 bases, and 12 bases had no gene match. The DNA of the CDR3 is TGTGCCAGCAGACGAGGGGGCGCCGAGTCCCCCCTCCACTTT. Translated, it gives CASRRGGAESPLHF. The variable domain in full, with the rest retrieved from reference TRBV2 and TRBJ1-6, is EPEVTQTPSHQVTQMGQEVILRCVPISNHLYFYWYRQILGQKVEFLVSFYNNEISEKSEIFDDQFSVERPDGSNFTLKIRSTKLEDSAMYFCASRRGGAESPLHFGNGTRLTVT.

In its sample, this clone was seen a few times. V usage is TRBV7-2 and J usage is TRBJ2-1; tentatively, D is TRBD1 (5 bases). Trimming pared 7 bases from V and 4 bases from J, leaving 14 bases between. From germline, CDR1 is SGHTA and CDR2 FQGNSA. The CDR3 length is 14 residues. CDR3 coding DNA: TGTGCCAGCAACCCCCAGGGTGCGTACAATGAGCAGTTCTTC. It translates to CASNPQGAYNEQFF.

This clone was seen just once. The CDR3: CAWSVGLAGTNEQFF. The CDR3 nucleotides are TGTGCCTGGAGTGTGGGTCTAGCGGGGACAAATGAGCAGTTCTTC. This chain links TRBV30 with TRBJ2-1; 9 bases match TRBD2. Germline assignment: CDR1 GTSNPN and CDR2 SVGIG (reference sequence). V dropped 0 bases and J dropped 7; count of bases not matched to a gene: 7. This CDR3 has 15 amino acids.

The V call is TRBV18, the J call TRBJ1-2; D remains unclear. The length of the CDR3 is 16 residues. The germline V gene has CDR1 KGHSH and CDR2 LQKENI. The V end was cut by 3 bases, the J end by 5 bases, with 19 bases between. The CDR3, as DNA: TGTGCCAGCTCACCGGAGGGAGGACGTCCTTCATATGGCTACACCTTC. Translation: CASSPEGGRPSYGYTF.

This chain joins TRBV9 and TRBJ2-7, with no clear D. The CDR3 is made up of 12 amino acids. CDR1 SGDLS and CDR2 YYNGEE come from the germline V gene. Trimming stripped 5 bases from V and 5 bases from J, with 11 bases between. For the CDR3, the DNA is TGTGCCAGCAGTTCGTACGGTGACGAGCAGTACTTC. Protein: CASSSYGDEQYF.

V is TRBV4-1 and J is TRBJ2-7, with D tentatively TRBD1 (6 bases). The CDR3 is made up of 15 amino acids. Per the germline V gene, CDR1 is MGHRA and CDR2 is YSYEKL. Between the trimmed V and J ends, which lost 1 base and 2 bases, there was a span of 12 bases. CDR3 loop: CASSQGTGIPYEQYF. For the CDR3, the DNA is TGCGCCAGCAGCCAAGGTACAGGGATACCCTACGAGCAGTACTTC.

The V gene is TRBV13, the J gene TRBJ1-6; no firm D call. The CDR3 loop spans 15 amino acids. Germline V gene data show CDR1 as PRHDT and CDR2 as FYEKMQ (reference sequence). Trimming stripped 4 bases from V and 0 bases from J, with 7 bases between. As DNA, the CDR3 is TGTGCCAGCAGCTGGGCAGGCTCCTATAATTCACCCCTCCACTTT. Protein sequence: CASSWAGSYNSPLHF.

J is TRBJ2-7 and V is TRBV9, with 9 positions matching TRBD1. V shed 2 bases, J shed 5 bases, and the junction held 5 bases outside the gene matches. This CDR3 is 14 amino acids long. CDR1 and CDR2 from the germline V gene are SGDLS and YYNGEE. CDR3 loop: CASSVDRGFNEQYF. The CDR3 coding sequence is TGTGCCAGCAGCGTTGACAGGGGGTTCAACGAGCAGTACTTC.

This clone was seen a few times. This chain uses TRBV19 with TRBJ1-1, with D possibly being TRBD1 (6 bases). Looked up from germline, CDR1 is LNHDA and CDR2 is SQIVND (reference sequence). V lost 4 bases to trimming and J lost 0 bases, with 12 bases between them. The CDR3 is 15 amino acids. The CDR3 DNA sequence: TGTGCCAGTAGTAGGGACAATTGGCTGAACACTGAAGCTTTCTTT. Protein product: CASSRDNWLNTEAFF.

This clone was counted only a few times. This rearrangement joins TRBV29-1 to TRBJ2-5; 7 bases fit TRBD1. CDR3 size: 12 residues. V gave up 6 bases and J gave up 2 bases; unmatched junction bases: 3. From germline, CDR1 is SQVTM and CDR2 ANQGSEA. CDR3 sequence: CSVARGQETQYF. CDR3 nucleotides: TGCAGCGTCGCCAGGGGGCAAGAGACCCAGTACTTC.

V gene TRBV5-6 combines with J gene TRBJ1-1; 11 bases align to TRBD1. CDR1 and CDR2 (germline): SGHDT, YYEEEE. The length of the CDR3 is 17 residues. With V trimmed by 1 base and J by 0 bases, 5 bases remained unmatched. CDR3 DNA: TGTGCCAGCAGCTTGTCCGGGACAGGGGGAATGAACACTGAAGCTTTCTTT. Translated: CASSLSGTGGMNTEAFF.

On this clone: This specimen includes other DNA sequences encoding the same CDR3. The chain recombines TRBV6-6 with TRBJ1-4; D unresolved. Trimming pared 0 bases from V and 11 bases from J, leaving 13 bases between. The CDR3 contains 14 residues. Germline-derived CDR1 and CDR2 are MNHNY and SVGAGI (reference sequence). DNA of the CDR3: TGTGCCAGCAGTTACTCGAGGAACGGTGAGAAACTGTTTTTT. Protein: CASSYSRNGEKLFF.

The genes are TRBV27 and TRBJ2-2; D may be TRBD2 (5 bases). The germline V gene has CDR1 MNHEY and CDR2 SMNVEV (reference sequence). The CDR3 is made up of 13 amino acids. Between the trimmed V and J ends, which lost 7 bases and 0 bases, there was a span of 6 bases. CDR3 residues: CASTGTNTGELFF. Here the CDR3 DNA reads TGTGCCAGCACGGGGACGAACACCGGGGAGCTGTTTTTT.

This clone was picked up one time. CDR3 residues: CASSFKSPNQPQHF. Written as DNA, the CDR3 is TGTGCCAGCAGTTTTAAAAGCCCTAATCAGCCCCAGCATTTT. This rearrangement joins TRBV27 to TRBJ1-5; the D is unclear. In germline, CDR1 is MNHEY, CDR2 SMNVEV (reference sequence). Trimming pared 3 bases from V and 4 bases from J, leaving 10 bases between. There are 14 residues in the CDR3.

This chain links TRBV6-5 with TRBJ2-3; no clear D. CDR1 MNHEY and CDR2 SVGAGI come from the germline V gene. CDR3 length: 13 residues. V was cut by 0 bases and J by 2 bases, with 3 bases left in between. Here the CDR3 DNA reads TGTGCCAGCAGTTACTCCTCCACAGATACGCAGTATTTT. Amino acids: CASSYSSTDTQYF.

The chain has TRBV29-1 and TRBJ2-1, with 11 bases identical to TRBD1. The germline V gene has CDR1 SQVTM and CDR2 ANQGSEA. With V trimmed by 6 bases and J by 12 bases, 10 bases remained unmatched. The length of the CDR3 is 13 residues. As DNA, the CDR3 is TGCAGCGTCGGGCCGGCGGGACAGGGGGTGCAGTTCTTC. Translated: CSVGPAGQGVQFF.

The J gene is TRBJ1-1, the V gene TRBV15; unclear D gene. V gave up 5 bases and J gave up 2 bases, with 9 bases separating them. This CDR3 has 13 residues. Germline values: CDR1 LNHNV, CDR2 YYDKDF (reference sequence). CDR3 coding DNA: TGTGCCACCAGCGAGGGTATTAACACTGAAGCTTTCTTT. It codes for CATSEGINTEAFF.

V is TRBV27 and J is TRBJ1-5, with 9 bases identical to TRBD1. The CDR3 contains 18 residues. J lost 3 bases, V lost 3 bases, and 12 bases had no gene match. From germline, CDR1 is MNHEY and CDR2 SMNVEV (reference sequence). Written as DNA, the CDR3 is TGTGCCAGCAGTTTCCAGGGGACAGGGATCAGCCCCAATCAGCCCCAGCATTTT. Translating gives CASSFQGTGISPNQPQHF.